The 18 T cell receptor beta chains in this list originate from one sample, sequenced in a study of cytomegalovirus exposure and HLA in healthy donors. Use of 60 Vbeta and 13 Jbeta primers characterized the PCR. Assay: immunoSEQ multiplex PCR; the TCRdb copy retains only in-frame clones and omits some. The data contain 95,000 to 130,000 clones, 79% of them singletons. The sequencing sample was made of PBMCs. Receptors were obtained from a man aged 25 to 40 in good health and CMV-seropositive.

This clone was observed once. DNA for the CDR3: TGTGCCAGCAGCTTATTGGGACGGGGACTCGAGGGCTACACCTTC. Translation: CASSLLGRGLEGYTF. This chain links TRBV7-3 with TRBJ1-2; weak D call: TRBD1 (5 bases). Looked up from germline, CDR1 is SGHTA and CDR2 is FQGTGA. The CDR3 contains 15 residues. V was pared by 2 bases and J by 8 bases, with 18 bases between. The variable domain in full, completed from reference TRBV7-3 and TRBJ1-2, reads GAGVSQTPSNKVTEKGKYVELRCDPISGHTALYWYRQSLGQGPEFLIYFQGTGAADDSGLPNDRFFAVRPEGSVSTLKIQRTERGDSAVYLCASSLLGRGLEGYTFGSGTRLTVV.

The gene calls are TRBV21-1 and TRBJ2-7; TRBD1 is the table's D call and was not checked against the DNA. TRBV21-1 is classified as a pseudogene. The CDR3 has 16 residues. The CDR3: CASSMLDSISSYEQYF. DNA of the CDR3: TGTGCCAGCAGCATGCTAGACAGCATCAGCTCCTACGAGCAGTACTTC.

The chain recombines TRBV19 with TRBJ2-6; D might be TRBD1 (6 bases). V was clipped by 7 bases and J by 2 bases, with 12 bases between them. CDR1 LNHDA and CDR2 SQIVND come from the germline V gene (reference sequence). This CDR3 contains 15 residues. This CDR3 is CASTPDSAGANVLTF. The CDR3, as DNA: TGTGCCAGTACCCCGGACAGTGCTGGGGCCAACGTCCTGACTTTC. The full variable domain, rest sourced from reference TRBV19 and TRBJ2-6, is DGGITQSPKYLFRKEGQNVTLSCEQNLNHDAMYWYRQDPGQGLRLIYYSQIVNDFQKGDIAEGYSVSREKKESFPLTVTSAQKNPTAFYLCASTPDSAGANVLTFGAGSRLTVL.

This sequence joins TRBV4-3 and TRBJ2-1; no definite D call. The CDR3 is 17 residues long. The ends were cut back, 3 bases at V and 0 bases at J, with 15 bases in the middle. Germline-derived CDR1 and CDR2 are LGHNA and YSLEER. The DNA for the CDR3 is TGCGCCAGCAGCCACCTATACAGAGTATTCTCCTACAATGAGCAGTTCTTC. As protein: CASSHLYRVFSYNEQFF.

Notes on this clone: Other DNA sequences in this specimen translate into the identical CDR3. This chain links TRBV5-1 with TRBJ2-5, with D unclear. CDR1 is SGHRS, CDR2 YFSETQ, per germline. The CDR3 has 12 residues. V lost 0 bases, J lost 4 bases, and 4 bases lay in between. The DNA of the CDR3 is TGCGCCAGCAGCTTGGCGCGAGAGACCCAGTACTTC. It codes for CASSLARETQYF.

This sequence joins TRBV7-2 and TRBJ1-2; D unclear. Per the germline V gene, CDR1 is SGHTA and CDR2 is FQGNSA. CDR3 size: 14 residues. V was trimmed by 5 bases and J by 4 bases, leaving 14 bases between them. CDR3 nucleotides: TGTGCCAGCAGCCCCCCACTTTTCGGCTATGGCTACACCTTC. This encodes CASSPPLFGYGYTF.

The rearrangement uses TRBV10-3 and TRBJ2-3; the match to TRBD2 covers 8 bases. The CDR3 totals 15 residues. From germline, CDR1 is ENHRY and CDR2 SYGVKD. Trimming at V came to 3 bases and at J to 2 bases, leaving 4 bases not matched to a gene. Here the CDR3 reads CAISDWREDTDTQYF. The CDR3 bases are TGTGCCATCAGTGATTGGCGGGAGGACACAGATACGCAGTATTTT.

V is TRBV9 and J is TRBJ2-3; TRBD2 matches 7 bases. The J segment lost 1 base and the V segment lost 0 bases, leaving 8 bases of the junction unmatched. Germline values: CDR1 SGDLS, CDR2 YYNGEE. This CDR3 spans 17 amino acids. Here the CDR3 reads CASSVATGGGGTDTQYF. The CDR3 region has the DNA TGTGCCAGCAGCGTAGCTACCGGCGGGGGAGGCACAGATACGCAGTATTTT.

This rearrangement joins TRBV4-2 to TRBJ2-3, with 12 bases fitting TRBD2. V lost 4 bases and J lost 4; bases outside the gene matches: 3. The CDR3 runs to 15 residues. Germline V gene data show CDR1 as LGHNA and CDR2 as YNFKEQ. The CDR3 DNA sequence: TGTGCCAGCAGCCCCCTAGCGGGAGGGCCAGATACGCAGTATTTT. Translating it yields CASSPLAGGPDTQYF.

J is TRBJ2-2 and V is TRBV5-1; 7 bases match TRBD1. The CDR3 contains 15 residues. CDR1 is SGHRS and CDR2 is YFSETQ in the germline V gene. The ends lost 4 bases at V and 3 bases at J; junction bases unmatched: 6. The CDR3 DNA is TGCGCCAGCAGCCCAACAACAGGGGACACCGGGGAGCTGTTTTTT. Protein sequence: CASSPTTGDTGELFF.

This clone was recorded a few times. The rearrangement links TRBV6-6 to TRBJ2-7; D is possibly TRBD1 (6 bases). The CDR3 runs to 14 residues. V dropped 8 bases and J dropped 0 bases, with 14 bases sitting between them. Germline V gene sequence: CDR1 MNHNY, CDR2 SVGAGI (reference sequence). The CDR3 DNA reads TGTGCCAGCGGTGGCAGGGGATTCTCCTACGAGCAGTACTTC. Protein: CASGGRGFSYEQYF.

This chain connects TRBV15 to TRBJ2-5, with 10 bases matching TRBD2. J lost 3 bases, V lost 3 bases, and 16 bases had no gene match. The CDR3 extends over 19 amino acids. Per germline, CDR1 LNHNV and CDR2 YYDKDF (reference sequence). The CDR3 DNA sequence: TGTGCCACCAGCAGGGGGGGGCTAGCGGGGGTCGGTCAGGAAGAGACCCAGTACTTC. Its protein is CATSRGGLAGVGQEETQYF.

This chain uses TRBV4-2 with TRBJ2-5; no definite D call. Gene TRBJ2-7 matches the end of the DNA better, so the J call may be wrong. There are 11 residues in the CDR3. Germline lookup yields CDR1 LGHNA and CDR2 YNFKEQ. This CDR3 reads CASSQGAEQYF. In DNA form, the CDR3 reads TGTGCCAGCAGCCAAGGGGCCGAGCAGTACTTC.

The chain has TRBV11-2 and TRBJ2-7; 8 nucleotides line up with TRBD2. V trimming: 6 bases; J trimming: 1 base; junction bases outside the gene matches: 8. The CDR3 covers 15 residues. Germline V CDR1 and CDR2: SGHAT, FQNNGV. In DNA, the CDR3 is TGTGCCAGCAGTTTTCCGGGGGGGGTATCCTACGAGCAGTACTTC. Translated, it gives CASSFPGGVSYEQYF.

The chain recombines TRBV6-1 with TRBJ1-2; 8 nucleotides agree with TRBD1. The V gene end was trimmed by 5 bases and the J gene end by 4 bases; junction bases not matched to a gene: 3. Germline values: CDR1 MNHNS, CDR2 SASEGT. The CDR3 sequence is 13 residues long. The CDR3 spells CASSLQGGYGYTF. CDR3 nucleotides: TGTGCCAGCAGTCTACAGGGGGGCTATGGCTACACCTTC.

Comment on this clone: Within the sample, other DNA sequences also encode this same CDR3. The chain recombines TRBV9 with TRBJ2-7; 10 bases fit TRBD1. This CDR3 is built from 14 residues. V trimming: 0 bases; J trimming: 3 bases; junction bases outside the gene matches: 0. Germline assignment: CDR1 SGDLS and CDR2 YYNGEE. The CDR3 region is CASSVGDRGYEQYF. The CDR3 DNA sequence: TGTGCCAGCAGCGTAGGGGACAGGGGCTACGAGCAGTACTTC.

The rearrangement joins TRBV27 to TRBJ2-2; D uncertain. The CDR3 covers 13 residues. Germline CDR1 MNHEY, CDR2 SMNVEV (reference sequence). Trimming left V 5 bases short and J 5 bases short, with 9 bases between. This chain's CDR3 is CASSLQTTGELFF. As DNA, the CDR3 is TGTGCCAGCAGTCTTCAGACTACCGGGGAGCTGTTTTTT.

The genes are TRBV7-3 and TRBJ2-7; D gene uncertain. Germline assignment: CDR1 SGHTA and CDR2 FQGTGA. CDR3 size: 13 residues. Trimming pared 5 bases from V and 6 bases from J, leaving 14 bases between. The CDR3 DNA is TGTGCCAGCAGCCTAATAGTGGAGTCCGAGCAGTACTTC. This sequence encodes CASSLIVESEQYF. Supplemented by reference TRBV7-3 and TRBJ2-7, the full variable domain reads GAGVSQTPSNKVTEKGKYVELRCDPISGHTALYWYRQSLGQGPEFLIYFQGTGAADDSGLPNDRFFAVRPEGSVSTLKIQRTERGDSAVYLCASSLIVESEQYFGPGTRLTVT.